These 28 T cell receptor beta chains were all obtained from the same sample, sequenced in a study of cytomegalovirus exposure and HLA in healthy donors. It was with 60 Vbeta and 13 Jbeta primers that the PCR ran. Only in-frame clones appear in the TCRdb table, and some are missing; sequencing was by immunoSEQ multiplex PCR. The sample includes 150,000 to 200,000 clones, 60% to 80% of them seen just once. Sequencing used PBMCs. These TCRs come from a man in his fifties or sixties in good health and CMV-seropositive.

This clone has just a few counts. This chain links TRBV5-1 with TRBJ2-1, with 8 bases lining up with TRBD2. The CDR3 has 16 residues. The J segment lost 6 bases and the V segment lost 0 bases, leaving 8 bases of the junction unmatched. Germline V gives CDR1 SGHRS, CDR2 YFSETQ. The CDR3 DNA reads as TGCGCCAGCAGCTTGGACGCCGGGGGGGCCCTCAATGAGCAGTTCTTC. Protein product: CASSLDAGGALNEQFF.

V usage is TRBV5-5 and J usage is TRBJ2-2; 7 nucleotides align to TRBD2. With V trimmed by 8 bases and J by 0 bases, 4 bases remained unmatched. Per germline, CDR1 SGHKS and CDR2 YYEKEE (reference sequence). The CDR3 loop spans 14 amino acids. The CDR3 sequence: CASGGGSNTGELFF. The CDR3 nucleotides read TGTGCCAGTGGGGGGGGGTCGAACACCGGGGAGCTGTTTTTT.

This clone was counted a few times. This chain links TRBV6-5 with TRBJ2-3; D might be TRBD2 (5 bases). CDR3 size: 13 residues. The germline V gene encodes CDR1 MNHEY and CDR2 SVGAGI. V was trimmed by 5 bases and J by 2 bases, leaving 8 bases between them. In nucleotides, the CDR3 is TGTGCCAGCAGTCACCGGGACACAGATACGCAGTATTTT. As protein: CASSHRDTDTQYF.

The rearrangement links TRBV5-1 to TRBJ1-2; 7 bases are a match to TRBD1. V shed 4 bases, J shed 5 bases, and the junction held 5 bases outside the gene matches. CDR1 is SGHRS, CDR2 YFSETQ, per germline. The CDR3 length is 13 residues. CDR3 coding DNA: TGCGCCAGCAGCCAAGGGACAGATTATGGCTACACCTTC. Translated: CASSQGTDYGYTF.

This chain connects TRBV5-1 to TRBJ1-2; 8 bases line up with TRBD1. The germline gives CDR1 SGHRS, CDR2 YFSETQ. Trimming cost V 0 bases and J 8 bases; bases outside gene matches: 12. The CDR3 extends over 16 amino acids. Written as DNA, the CDR3 is TGCGCCAGCAGCTTGGATCTTTTGCAGGGGGCAAAGGGCTACACCTTC. It is translated as CASSLDLLQGAKGYTF.

The chain joins TRBV7-8 to TRBJ1-1; the D gene is possibly TRBD1 (6 bases). Germline CDR1 is SGHVS and CDR2 is FQNEAQ. The CDR3 runs to 18 residues. Trimming removed 5 bases at V and 0 bases at J, with 22 bases between. The CDR3 DNA reads TGTGCCAGCAGCCTTCCCCATCGGACAGTTTCCATGAACACTGAAGCTTTCTTT. Translated: CASSLPHRTVSMNTEAFF.

The rearrangement joins TRBV19 to TRBJ2-7; a possible D gene is TRBD1 (5 bases). Trimming removed 4 bases at V and 3 bases at J, with 7 bases between. The germline V gene has CDR1 LNHDA and CDR2 SQIVND (reference sequence). CDR3 length: 12 amino acids. CDR3 in amino acids: CASSSTGYEQYF. The CDR3 region has the DNA TGTGCCAGTAGTAGCACAGGCTACGAGCAGTACTTC.

This clone was observed a few times. The chain carries TRBV10-1 and TRBJ1-4; D not certain. V dropped 10 bases and J dropped 2 bases, with 14 bases sitting between them. Germline assignment: CDR1 WNHNN and CDR2 SYGVQD (reference sequence). The CDR3 consists of 14 residues. The DNA of the CDR3 is TGCGCCACGACTAGGTGGGCGACTAATGAAAAACTGTTTTTT. Translating it yields CATTRWATNEKLFF.

This chain links TRBV4-3 with TRBJ2-3; 9 bases map to TRBD2. The CDR3 is 18 amino acids. Germline assignment: CDR1 LGHNA and CDR2 YSLEER. V trimming: 0 bases; J trimming: 2 bases; junction bases outside the gene matches: 9. The CDR3 region is CASSQEGGLAGFTDTQYF. The DNA for the CDR3 is TGCGCCAGCAGCCAAGAAGGGGGGCTAGCGGGGTTCACAGATACGCAGTATTTT.

The chain employs TRBV11-2 and TRBJ2-7; D might be TRBD2 (6 bases). Germline lookup yields CDR1 SGHAT and CDR2 FQNNGV. The length of the CDR3 is 14 residues. Trimming shortened V by 5 bases and J by 3 bases, and 14 bases separated the two germline ends. CDR3 nucleotide sequence: TGTGCCAGCAGCCTGGCGGGTAGCGGCTACGAGCAGTACGTC. Its translation is CASSLAGSGYEQYV.

The chain joins TRBV7-2 to TRBJ1-1, with D possibly being TRBD1 (5 bases). This CDR3 comprises 14 residues. Looked up from germline, CDR1 is SGHTA and CDR2 is FQGNSA. Trimming removed 0 bases at V and 5 bases at J, with 10 bases between. This CDR3 reads CASSLAGLGTEAFF. Written as DNA, the CDR3 is TGTGCCAGCAGCTTAGCGGGGCTGGGGACTGAAGCTTTCTTT.

The sample holds one count of this clone. V and J are TRBV6-6 and TRBJ2-5; D is unresolved. This CDR3 contains 13 residues. Between the trimmed V and J ends, which lost 0 bases and 5 bases, there was a span of 7 bases. Germline V gene data show CDR1 as MNHNY and CDR2 as SVGAGI (reference sequence). The CDR3 DNA follows: TGTGCCAGCAGTTACTCGAAAGAGGAGACCCAGTACTTC. Protein sequence: CASSYSKEETQYF.

V gene TRBV6-1 combines with J gene TRBJ2-5; tentatively, D is TRBD1 (5 bases). The CDR3 has 15 amino acids. Trimming removed 6 bases from V and 7 bases from J, with 21 bases in between. Per germline, CDR1 MNHNS and CDR2 SASEGT. CDR3 sequence reads: CASREIVRAWGTQYF. In nucleotides, the CDR3 is TGTGCCAGCAGGGAGATCGTCAGGGCATGGGGGACCCAGTACTTC.

A note on this clone: The sample contains more than one DNA sequence encoding this CDR3. This rearrangement joins TRBV7-8 to TRBJ2-7; a weak D match, TRBD1 (6 bases). Germline values: CDR1 SGHVS, CDR2 FQNEAQ. There are 15 residues in the CDR3. V lost 1 base and J lost 3, with 13 bases in between. This CDR3 is CASSLESGVHYEQYV. The CDR3 DNA is TGTGCCAGCAGCTTAGAATCAGGGGTCCACTACGAGCAGTACGTC.

The V and J genes are TRBV7-2 and TRBJ2-1, with TRBD2 matching over 11 bases. The V segment lost 1 base and the J segment 2 bases; nucleotides outside the gene matches: 4. There are 17 residues in the CDR3. CDR1 SGHTA and CDR2 FQGNSA come from the germline V gene. This CDR3 is CASSLVASGGTYNEQFF. The CDR3 nucleotides read TGTGCCAGCAGCTTAGTTGCTAGCGGGGGGACCTACAATGAGCAGTTCTTC.

The gene calls are TRBV4-1 and TRBJ2-2; D unresolved. Germline V lookup: CDR1 MGHRA, CDR2 YSYEKL. The ends were cut back, 1 base at V and 6 bases at J, with 9 bases in the middle. The CDR3 runs to 14 residues. The CDR3 region has the DNA TGCGCCAGCAGCCAAGGCAGTTTATCCGGGGAGCTGTTTTTT. Translating it yields CASSQGSLSGELFF.

In its sample, this clone was seen once. V and J are TRBV30 and TRBJ1-6, with 8 bases that match TRBD1. The CDR3 is 14 amino acids. Losses at the gene ends were 7 bases for V and 5 bases for J; bases not matched to a gene: 7. CDR1 and CDR2 (germline): GTSNPN, SVGIG (reference sequence). The CDR3 protein is CASWETGDNSPLHF. CDR3 coding DNA: TGTGCCTCTTGGGAGACAGGGGATAATTCACCCCTCCACTTT. The complete variable domain, with remaining parts taken from reference TRBV30 and TRBJ1-6, reads SQTIHQWPATLVQPVGSPLSLECTVEGTSNPNLYWYRQAAGRGLQLLFYSVGIGQISSEVPQNLSASRPQDRQFILSSKKLLLSDSGFYLCASWETGDNSPLHFGNGTRLTVT.

The V gene is TRBV10-3, the J gene TRBJ1-6; 7 bases agree with TRBD1. V shed 2 bases and J 10 bases; nucleotides not matched to a gene: 8. CDR1 is ENHRY, CDR2 SYGVKD, per germline. The CDR3 spans 15 residues. The CDR3 coding sequence is TGTGCCATCAGTGAGGGGAACAGGGGAGAATCACCCCTCCACTTT. It is translated as CAISEGNRGESPLHF.

The CDR3 loop reads CASSPGTGGSNEQYF. The CDR3 DNA is TGTGCCAGCAGCCCCGGGACAGGGGGTAGTAACGAGCAGTACTTC. The V call is TRBV7-2, the J call TRBJ2-7; 11 nucleotides line up with TRBD1. The germline gives CDR1 SGHTA, CDR2 FQGNSA. This CDR3 has 15 amino acids. Trimming took 5 bases from V and 5 from J; bases not matched to a gene: 8.

This rearrangement joins TRBV5-1 to TRBJ2-7; tentative D call: TRBD1 (5 bases). The CDR3 spans 14 residues. Trimming cost V 2 bases and J 1 base, with 10 bases left between them. Germline CDR1 SGHRS, CDR2 YFSETQ. The CDR3 loop is CASSFARASYEQYF. The CDR3 bases are TGCGCCAGCAGCTTCGCCAGGGCTTCCTACGAGCAGTACTTC.

The chain couples TRBV18 to TRBJ1-1, with TRBD1 matching over 7 bases. Unmatched junction bases numbered 6, after V lost 4 bases and J lost 1 base. This CDR3 spans 15 amino acids. Germline CDR1 is KGHSH and CDR2 is LQKENI. CDR3: CASSRLGTENTEAFF. DNA for the CDR3: TGTGCCAGCTCACGGTTGGGGACAGAGAACACTGAAGCTTTCTTT.

The chain uses TRBV4-2 and TRBJ2-7, with D perhaps matching TRBD2 (5 bases). V lost 0 bases and J lost 0, with 9 bases in between. This CDR3 is 15 amino acids long. CDR1 is LGHNA, CDR2 YNFKEQ, per germline. CDR3 protein: CASSQDTGSSYEQYF. In nucleotides, the CDR3 is TGTGCCAGCAGCCAAGATACGGGGAGCTCCTACGAGCAGTACTTC.

The chain uses TRBV11-2 and TRBJ1-2; TRBD1 agrees at 9 bases. With V trimmed by 4 bases and J by 14 bases, 5 bases remained unmatched. Germline CDR1 and CDR2: SGHAT and FQNNGV. The CDR3 covers 11 residues. The CDR3 region has the DNA TGTGCCAGCAGCTCTGGGACAGGGTCGACCTTC. Its translation is CASSSGTGSTF.

V gene TRBV6-5 combines with J gene TRBJ2-1, with 10 bases matching TRBD2. The ends lost 6 bases at V and 15 bases at J; junction bases unmatched: 17. There are 15 residues in the CDR3. Germline assignment: CDR1 MNHEY and CDR2 SVGAGI. The CDR3 reads CASRKGTSGASPWFF. The CDR3 coding sequence is TGTGCCAGCAGGAAAGGTACTAGCGGGGCTAGCCCGTGGTTCTTC.

The chain is built from TRBV7-6 and TRBJ1-1, with 7 bases lining up with TRBD1. The CDR3 is 16 residues long. Germline V gene data show CDR1 as SGHVS and CDR2 as FNYEAQ. Trimming took 5 bases from V and 4 from J; bases not matched to a gene: 13. The CDR3 nucleotides are TGTGCCAGCAGCGCCTCACAGGGGATGGGGAGCACTGAAGCTTTCTTT. Translating gives CASSASQGMGSTEAFF.

This chain connects TRBV13 to TRBJ2-3; D may be TRBD1 (6 bases). Germline CDR1 is PRHDT and CDR2 is FYEKMQ (reference sequence). Trimming pared 3 bases from V and 1 base from J, leaving 11 bases between. This CDR3 is 15 amino acids long. The CDR3 region has the DNA TGTGCCAGCAGCTTTCCTCGACAGGGCACAGATACGCAGTATTTT. Translation: CASSFPRQGTDTQYF.

The chain recombines TRBV27 with TRBJ2-7, with D possibly matching TRBD1 (6 bases). CDR1 MNHEY and CDR2 SMNVEV come from the germline V gene (reference sequence). Trimming took off 6 bases at V and 6 bases at J, with 15 bases between the two ends. This CDR3 contains 13 residues. CDR3 sequence: CASRYDRFAEQYV. The CDR3 nucleotides are TGTGCCAGCAGATATGACAGGTTTGCCGAGCAGTACGTC.

This chain links TRBV6-1 with TRBJ1-1; D is uncertain. The germline CDR1 and CDR2 sequences are MNHNS and SASEGT. V dropped 0 bases and J dropped 1 base, with 6 bases sitting between them. The CDR3 contains 14 residues. This CDR3 is CASSEAFGNTEAFF. As DNA, the CDR3 is TGTGCCAGCAGTGAAGCGTTCGGGAACACTGAAGCTTTCTTT.